Each of the 16 T cell receptor beta chains below was sequenced from the same sample in a study of CD8+ T cells in alopecia areata (dated by TCRdb to about 2018). The meaning of the sample's time point label: baseline before oral tofacitinib. The library was obtained by the immunoSEQ multiplex PCR assay. To provide template for TCR sequencing, every sample had RNA extracted and reverse transcribed into cDNA. Entries here come from immuneACCESS through TCRdb and include only in-frame sequences with V and J called. Some clones fail to appear in such tables; in the studies checked, an unresolved V gene covers under half of the shortfall, and the cause of the remainder is unknown. The sample table lists about 180,000 clones, about 63% of them with a count of one. The ten largest clones add up to approximately 15% of the sample. Sequencing was performed on CD4+ T cells sorted from blood, taken at week 0. The receptors stem from a human donor with alopecia areata.

The chain is built from TRBV7-2 and TRBJ2-3; 7 bases agree with TRBD2. The trim removed 3 bases at V and 2 bases at J, leaving 17 bases unmatched. This CDR3 region has 19 residues. The germline gives CDR1 SGHTA, CDR2 FQGNSA. The CDR3 DNA reads as TGTGCCAGCAGCTTTTCACATGGGACTAACCACTACTTCACAGATACGCAGTATTTT. Protein product: CASSFSHGTNHYFTDTQYF. The whole variable domain, filled in from reference TRBV7-2 and TRBJ2-3, reads GAGVSQSPSNKVTEKGKDVELRCDPISGHTALYWYRQSLGQGLEFLIYFQGNSAPDKSGLPSDRFSAERTGGSVSTLTIQRTQQEDSAVYLCASSFSHGTNHYFTDTQYFGPGTRLTVL.

V usage is TRBV7-2 and J usage is TRBJ2-4; 14 nucleotides align to TRBD2. Trimming cost V 8 bases and J 16 bases; bases outside gene matches: 7. The CDR3 sequence is 12 residues long. CDR1 and CDR2 (germline): SGHTA, FQGNSA. The CDR3 DNA reads TGTGCCAGCGGGACTAGCGGGGGCCCCGTTTACTTC. Translating it yields CASGTSGGPVYF.

This rearrangement joins TRBV7-9 to TRBJ2-1; 9 nucleotides line up with TRBD1. Germline V gene sequence: CDR1 SEHNR, CDR2 FQNEAQ (reference sequence). V lost 2 bases, J lost 6 bases, and 5 bases stayed unmatched. The CDR3 is 15 residues long. The DNA for the CDR3 is TGTGCCAGCAGCTTACAACGGACAGGGGTCAATGAGCAGTTCTTC. Encoded protein: CASSLQRTGVNEQFF.

The V gene is TRBV6-1, the J gene TRBJ1-6; no definite D call. The CDR3 loop spans 14 amino acids. The germline V gene encodes CDR1 MNHNS and CDR2 SASEGT. Trimming cost V 4 bases and J 10 bases, with 14 bases left between them. The CDR3 DNA reads as TGTGCCAGCAGTGCGGTTTTTACCGACTCACCCCTCCACTTT. It codes for CASSAVFTDSPLHF.

This rearrangement joins TRBV29-1 to TRBJ2-1; 8 positions agree with TRBD1. The germline CDR1 and CDR2 sequences are SQVTM and ANQGSEA. The CDR3 sequence is 13 residues long. Losses at the gene ends were 4 bases for V and 4 bases for J; bases not matched to a gene: 3. The CDR3 bases are TGCAGCGTTGTAGGGACAGGTTACAATGAGCAGTTCTTC. This sequence encodes CSVVGTGYNEQFF.

This clone was counted many times. V gene TRBV2 combines with J gene TRBJ2-3; D unclear. The CDR3 is made up of 15 amino acids. Trimming stripped 1 base from V and 2 bases from J, with 10 bases between. Germline V gives CDR1 SNHLY, CDR2 FYNNEI. The CDR3 is CASSEVVSLTDTQYF. CDR3 coding DNA: TGTGCCAGCAGTGAAGTGGTCTCACTCACAGATACGCAGTATTTT.

The rearrangement joins TRBV10-3 to TRBJ2-5; no reliable D call. Per germline, CDR1 ENHRY and CDR2 SYGVKD. The CDR3 has 13 amino acids. The V gene lost 7 bases and the J gene lost 1 base, with 10 bases spanning the gap. The DNA of the CDR3 is TGTGCCATCACTGGCAGCCTCCAAGAGACCCAGTACTTC. Translated, it gives CAITGSLQETQYF.

The chain recombines TRBV25-1 with TRBJ1-1, with D hard to call. The CDR3 has 13 amino acids. With 1 base removed from V and 7 bases from J, the gap between germline ends came to 10 bases. The germline CDR1 and CDR2 sequences are MGHDK and SYGVNS. This CDR3 reads CASSEFLVSEAFF. Here the CDR3 DNA reads TGTGCCAGCAGTGAATTTCTGGTCAGTGAAGCTTTCTTT.

This chain connects TRBV7-3 to TRBJ2-3; 10 bases agree with TRBD2. The CDR3 covers 15 residues. The germline gives CDR1 SGHTA, CDR2 FQGTGA. The junction had 5 bases not matched to a gene; V was cut back by 4 bases and J by 4 bases. The CDR3 nucleotides read TGTGCCAGCAGCTCCTCGCTAGCGGGGGCAGATACGCAGTATTTT. This gives the protein CASSSSLAGADTQYF.

In its sample, this clone was seen many times. The chain joins TRBV7-9 to TRBJ2-7; 10 bases are shared with TRBD1. Germline V CDR1 and CDR2: SEHNR, FQNEAQ (reference sequence). The CDR3 has 15 amino acids. Unmatched junction bases numbered 12, after V lost 5 bases and J lost 8 bases. CDR3: CASSAGQGSYEQQYF. The CDR3, as DNA: TGTGCCAGCAGCGCGGGACAGGGGTCCTACGAGCAGCAGTACTTC.

V usage is TRBV19 and J usage is TRBJ1-2; TRBD1 matches 9 bases. J gave up 5 bases and V 5 bases, and 6 bases lay outside the gene matches. This CDR3 has 14 residues. Looked up from germline, CDR1 is LNHDA and CDR2 is SQIVND (reference sequence). The CDR3 DNA follows: TGTGCCAGTAGTCGGCCGGGACAGGGATATGGCTACACCTTC. Translating gives CASSRPGQGYGYTF.

The gene calls are TRBV29-1 and TRBJ2-5, with TRBD2 matching over 8 bases. The CDR3 loop spans 15 amino acids. Losses at the gene ends were 8 bases for V and 4 bases for J; bases not matched to a gene: 15. CDR1 is SQVTM, CDR2 ANQGSEA, per germline. The CDR3 sequence is CSSTPGGGSGETQYF. CDR3 in DNA: TGCAGCTCTACCCCTGGCGGGGGGTCAGGAGAGACCCAGTACTTC.

The chain links TRBV7-2 to TRBJ2-1; 8 bases are shared with TRBD2. This CDR3 comprises 16 residues. Germline V gene lookup returns CDR1 SGHTA and CDR2 FQGNSA. Unmatched junction bases numbered 7, after V lost 1 base and J lost 5 bases. For the CDR3, the DNA is TGTGCCAGCAGCTTAGTGTTTACTAGCGGAAACAATGAGCAGTTCTTC. This codes for CASSLVFTSGNNEQFF. Using reference TRBV7-2 and TRBJ2-1 for the parts outside the CDR3, the full variable domain is GAGVSQSPSNKVTEKGKDVELRCDPISGHTALYWYRQSLGQGLEFLIYFQGNSAPDKSGLPSDRFSAERTGGSVSTLTIQRTQQEDSAVYLCASSLVFTSGNNEQFFGPGTRLTVL.

In regard to this clone: The sample contains more than one DNA sequence encoding this CDR3. The chain joins TRBV15 to TRBJ2-7; no clear D. Per the germline V gene, CDR1 is LNHNV and CDR2 is YYDKDF (reference sequence). The CDR3 contains 13 residues. Trimming took 1 base from V and 1 from J, leaving 5 bases between them. The CDR3 reads CATSRVDSYEQYF. The DNA of the CDR3 is TGTGCCACCAGCAGAGTGGATTCCTACGAGCAGTACTTC. Variable domain in full (rest from reference TRBV15 and TRBJ2-7): DAMVIQNPRYQVTQFGKPVTLSCSQTLNHNVMYWYQQKSSQAPKLLFHYYDKDFNNEADTPDNFQSRRPNTSFCFLDIRSPGLGDTAMYLCATSRVDSYEQYFGPGTRLTVT.

This chain uses TRBV2 with TRBJ2-5; unclear D gene. CDR1 and CDR2 from the germline V gene are SNHLY and FYNNEI. CDR3 length equals 12 residues. V lost 4 bases and J 4 bases, leaving 7 bases between the germline ends. CDR3 DNA: TGTGCCAGCAGTGGAATAGGAGAGACCCAGTACTTC. Translated, it gives CASSGIGETQYF.

V gene TRBV10-3 combines with J gene TRBJ1-5; possible D gene TRBD1, 5 bases. Germline CDR1 ENHRY, CDR2 SYGVKD. The CDR3 length is 14 residues. V lost 4 bases and J 2 bases, leaving 9 bases between the germline ends. CDR3 in amino acids: CAISGGDGNQPQHF. The CDR3 nucleotides are TGTGCCATCAGTGGTGGGGACGGCAATCAGCCCCAGCATTTT.